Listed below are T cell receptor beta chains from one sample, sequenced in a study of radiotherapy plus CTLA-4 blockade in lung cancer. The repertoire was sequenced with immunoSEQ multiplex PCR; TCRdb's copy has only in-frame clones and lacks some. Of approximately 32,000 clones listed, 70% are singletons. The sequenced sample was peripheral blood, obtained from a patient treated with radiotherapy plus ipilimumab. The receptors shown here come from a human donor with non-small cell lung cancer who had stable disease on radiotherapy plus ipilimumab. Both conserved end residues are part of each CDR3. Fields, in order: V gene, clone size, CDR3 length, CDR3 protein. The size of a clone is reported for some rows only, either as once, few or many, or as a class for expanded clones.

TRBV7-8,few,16,CASSITSGLPDRVQYF
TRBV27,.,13,CASSSGGHYGYTF
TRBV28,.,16,CASFEQGKPPRQPQHF
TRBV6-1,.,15,CASSVDRGRGQPQHF
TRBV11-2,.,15,CASSPDAGPSYEQYF
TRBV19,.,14,CASRVQGAQTEAFF
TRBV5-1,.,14,CASKAAGGQETQYF
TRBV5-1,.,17,CASSSALLDRNRDEQFF
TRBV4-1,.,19,CASSHKIVRGRSFTDTQYF
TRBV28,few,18,CASSEPDFGLAGVYEQYF
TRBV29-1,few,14,CSVEDLAAYNEQFF
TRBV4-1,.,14,CASSARQGEEKLFF
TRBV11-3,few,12,CASRGEGGEQFF
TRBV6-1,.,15,CASSERQGRSQPQHF
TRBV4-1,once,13,CASSQALVGAQYF
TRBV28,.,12,CASSPSRTGYTF
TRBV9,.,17,CASSEGPSSGGPYEQYF
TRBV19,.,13,CASSGTRGEPQHF
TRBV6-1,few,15,CASSEGAGSDRPQHF
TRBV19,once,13,CASSITLNTEAFF
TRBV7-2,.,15,CASTITGLSTDTQYF
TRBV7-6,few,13,CASSSDRNTEAFF
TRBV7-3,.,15,CASSATGGSGNTIYF
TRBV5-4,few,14,CASSIPGQAYEQYF
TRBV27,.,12,CASSLTGNEQFF
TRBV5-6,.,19,CASSPFTGAQGSGANVLTF
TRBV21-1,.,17,CASSKAPLTGIGETQYF
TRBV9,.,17,CASSVPTDRGGPDTQYF
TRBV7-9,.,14,CASSPDRGNTEAFF
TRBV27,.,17,CASSCSLSGTSGGEQFF
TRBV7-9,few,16,CASSLVEGGSTDTQYF
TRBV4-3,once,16,CASSQDRWTSLGEQFF
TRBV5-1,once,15,CASSLEQSSSTEAFF
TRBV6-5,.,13,CASSPSIAGELFF
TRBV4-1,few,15,CASSRDRGANTEAFF
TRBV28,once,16,CASSLVGQSTNYGYTF
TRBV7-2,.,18,CASSSLLTSSIIKETQYF
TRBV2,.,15,CASNSGGRAGGELFF
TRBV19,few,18,CASRHRSGRGSSYNEQFF
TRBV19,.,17,CASSSPGAWAAAETQYF
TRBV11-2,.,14,CASSRRGTADTQYF
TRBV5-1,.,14,CASSSQVNTGELFF
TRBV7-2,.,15,CASSSWTGGAETQYF
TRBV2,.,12,CATVGDGETQYF